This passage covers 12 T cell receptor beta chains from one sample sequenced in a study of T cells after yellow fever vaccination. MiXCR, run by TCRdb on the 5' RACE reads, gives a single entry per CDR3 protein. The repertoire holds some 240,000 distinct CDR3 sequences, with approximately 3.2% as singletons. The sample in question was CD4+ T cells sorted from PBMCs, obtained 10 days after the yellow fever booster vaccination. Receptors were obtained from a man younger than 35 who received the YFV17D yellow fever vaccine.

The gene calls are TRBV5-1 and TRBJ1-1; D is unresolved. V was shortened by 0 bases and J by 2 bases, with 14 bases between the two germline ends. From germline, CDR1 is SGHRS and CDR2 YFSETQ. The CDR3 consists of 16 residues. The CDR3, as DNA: TGCGCCAGCAGCTTGGAAAACAGAAGAATAAACACTGAAGCTTTCTTT. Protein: CASSLENRRINTEAFF.

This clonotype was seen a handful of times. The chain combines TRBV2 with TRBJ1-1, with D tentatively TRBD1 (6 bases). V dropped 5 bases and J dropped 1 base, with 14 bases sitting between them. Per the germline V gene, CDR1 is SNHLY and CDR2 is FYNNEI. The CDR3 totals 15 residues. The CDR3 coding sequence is TGTGCCAGCAGTCAACAGGGTTATACGAACACTGAAGCTTTCTTT. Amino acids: CASSQQGYTNTEAFF.

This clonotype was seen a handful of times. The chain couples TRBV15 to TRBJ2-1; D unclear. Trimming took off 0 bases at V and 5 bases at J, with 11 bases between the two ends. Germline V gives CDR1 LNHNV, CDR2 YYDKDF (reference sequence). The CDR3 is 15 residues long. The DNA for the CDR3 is TGTGCCACCAGCAGAGATTCCCGAGGCGACAATGAGCAGTTCTTC. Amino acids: CATSRDSRGDNEQFF. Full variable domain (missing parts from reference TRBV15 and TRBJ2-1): DAMVIQNPRYQVTQFGKPVTLSCSQTLNHNVMYWYQQKSSQAPKLLFHYYDKDFNNEADTPDNFQSRRPNTSFCFLDIRSPGLGDTAMYLCATSRDSRGDNEQFFGPGTRLTVL.

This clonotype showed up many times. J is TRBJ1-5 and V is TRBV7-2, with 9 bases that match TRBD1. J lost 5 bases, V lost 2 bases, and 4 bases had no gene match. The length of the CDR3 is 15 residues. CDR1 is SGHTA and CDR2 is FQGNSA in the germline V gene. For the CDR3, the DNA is TGTGCCAGCAGCTTATTCCGGGACAGGGATCAGCCCCAGCATTTT. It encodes CASSLFRDRDQPQHF.

The CDR3: CASSHHIAGSSYEQYF. The CDR3, as DNA: TGCGCCAGCAGCCACCACATAGCGGGAAGCTCCTACGAGCAGTACTTC. The chain employs TRBV4-1 and TRBJ2-7; 8 bases line up with TRBD2. Germline lookup yields CDR1 MGHRA and CDR2 YSYEKL. The CDR3 is 16 amino acids. The V gene end was trimmed by 3 bases and the J gene end by 0 bases; junction bases not matched to a gene: 7.

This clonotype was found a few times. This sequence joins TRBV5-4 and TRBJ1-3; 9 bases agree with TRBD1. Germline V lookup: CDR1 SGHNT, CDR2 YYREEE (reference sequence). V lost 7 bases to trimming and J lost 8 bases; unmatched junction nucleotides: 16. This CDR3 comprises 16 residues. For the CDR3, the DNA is TGTGCCAGCTCCCGCGCGGGACAGGGACCTTGGGACACCATATATTTT. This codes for CASSRAGQGPWDTIYF.

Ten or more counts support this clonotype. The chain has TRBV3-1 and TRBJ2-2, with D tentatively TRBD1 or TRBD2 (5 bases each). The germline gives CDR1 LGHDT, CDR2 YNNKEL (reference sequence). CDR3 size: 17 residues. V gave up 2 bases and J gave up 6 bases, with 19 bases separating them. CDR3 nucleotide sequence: TGTGCCAGCAGCCAAACAAATTTGAGGGGTTACTCCGGGGAGCTGTTTTTT. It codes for CASSQTNLRGYSGELFF.

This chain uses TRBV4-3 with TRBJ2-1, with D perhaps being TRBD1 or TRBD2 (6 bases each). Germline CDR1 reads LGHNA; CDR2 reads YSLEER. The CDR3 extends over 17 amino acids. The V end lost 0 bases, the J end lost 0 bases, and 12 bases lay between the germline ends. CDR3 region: CASSQDPPGASYNEQFF. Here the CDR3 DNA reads TGCGCCAGCAGCCAAGATCCACCGGGGGCCTCCTACAATGAGCAGTTCTTC.

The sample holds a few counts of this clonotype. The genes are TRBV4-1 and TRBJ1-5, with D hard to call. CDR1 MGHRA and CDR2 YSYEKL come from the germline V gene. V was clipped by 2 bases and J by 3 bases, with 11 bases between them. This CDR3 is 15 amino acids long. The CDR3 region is CASSQITRINQPQHF. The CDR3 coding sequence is TGCGCCAGCAGCCAAATCACACGGATCAATCAGCCCCAGCATTTT.

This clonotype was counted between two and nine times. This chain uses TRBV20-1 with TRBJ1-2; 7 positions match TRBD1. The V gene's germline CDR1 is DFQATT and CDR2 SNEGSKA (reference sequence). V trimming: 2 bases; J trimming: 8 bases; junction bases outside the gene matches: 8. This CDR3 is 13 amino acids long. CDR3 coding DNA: TGCAGTGCTAGATTGACAGGGCAGGGAGGCTACACCTTC. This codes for CSARLTGQGGYTF.

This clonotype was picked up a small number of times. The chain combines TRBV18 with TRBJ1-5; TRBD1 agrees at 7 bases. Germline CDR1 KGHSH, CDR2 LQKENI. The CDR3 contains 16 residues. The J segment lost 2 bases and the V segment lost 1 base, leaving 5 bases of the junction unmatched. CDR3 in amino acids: CASSPQQGTGNQPQHF. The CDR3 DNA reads TGTGCCAGCTCACCACAACAGGGGACTGGCAATCAGCCCCAGCATTTT. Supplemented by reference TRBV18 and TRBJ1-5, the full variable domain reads NAGVMQNPRHLVRRRGQEARLRCSPMKGHSHVYWYRQLPEEGLKFMVYLQKENIIDESGMPKERFSAEFPKEGPSILRIQQVVRGDSAAYFCASSPQQGTGNQPQHFGDGTRLSIL.

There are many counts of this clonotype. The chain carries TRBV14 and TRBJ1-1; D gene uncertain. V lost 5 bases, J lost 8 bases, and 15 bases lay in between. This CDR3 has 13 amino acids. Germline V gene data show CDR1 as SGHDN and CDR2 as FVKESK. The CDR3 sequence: CASSSRRQSEAFF. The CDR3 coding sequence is TGTGCCAGCAGCTCCCGAAGGCAGTCCGAAGCTTTCTTT.